The T cell receptor (beta chain) described here comes from a study of Graves' ophthalmopathy and Graves' hyperthyroidism. General study findings and limits: In predicting ophthalmopathy progression, the model reached over 55% sensitivity and 72.22% specificity.

Amplification of TCR beta CDR3 regions used RNA transcripts. The first round was an RT-PCR with HTBI primers, and the second round was a multiplex PCR. Each CDR3 protein gets one entry after TCRdb re-called the multiplex PCR reads with MiXCR. The profile shows roughly 600,000 distinct CDR3 sequences, about 40% of them singletons. With regard to this clonotype: Antigen unknown.

Excluded were patients with other autoimmune diseases, uncontrolled infections, pregnancy or lactation. The receptor comes from an adult man with Graves' hyperthyroidism. Material: peripheral blood or thyroid tissue (not recorded which).

The CDR3, as DNA: TGTGCCAGCAGCCAAGAACTAGTTGCAGAGACCCAGTACTTC. The encoded protein is CASSQELVAETQYF. The gene calls are TRBV4-2 and TRBJ2-5; possibly TRBD2 for D (5 bases). There are 14 residues in the CDR3. Trimming stripped 0 bases from V and 4 bases from J, with 9 bases between. Germline CDR1 reads LGHNA; CDR2 reads YNFKEQ.